A selection of T cell receptor beta chains follows, all from one sample in a study of spatial heterogeneity in lung cancer. TCRdb re-called the 5' RACE reads with MiXCR, one entry per CDR3 protein. The sample shows tens of thousands of distinct CDR3 sequences, approximately 12% of them seen only once. Specimen: PBMCs, collected at surgery. These receptors came from a male donor with early-stage non-small cell lung cancer. Both conserved end residues are part of each CDR3. The D gene is left open where the match is weak. Clone size is given for some rows only: seen once, a few or many times, or a class if the clone is expanded.

size,J,V,D,CDR3,DNA
NA,TRBJ2-1,TRBV7-9,NA,CASSLEGQDYNEQFF,TGTGCCAGCAGCTTAGAAGGGCAGGATTACAATGAGCAGTTCTTC
few,TRBJ2-2,TRBV11-3,TRBD2,CASQTSGGLNTGELFF,TGTGCCAGCCAGACTAGCGGGGGGCTAAACACCGGGGAGCTGTTTTTT
many,TRBJ1-5,TRBV10-3,NA,CAISEQGGNQPQHF,TGTGCCATCAGTGAACAGGGTGGCAATCAGCCCCAGCATTTT
few,TRBJ1-1,TRBV2,NA,CASRVLQGAEAFF,TGTGCCAGCAGGGTACTCCAGGGCGCTGAAGCTTTCTTT
NA,TRBJ2-3,TRBV5-1,NA,CASSLEGSADTQYF,TGCGCCAGCAGCTTGGAAGGGAGCGCAGATACGCAGTATTTT
NA,TRBJ2-1,TRBV7-2,NA,CASSRDAGFSLNEQFF,TGTGCCAGCAGTCGCGACGCAGGGTTCTCTCTCAATGAGCAGTTCTTC
NA,TRBJ1-2,TRBV12-3/TRBV12-4,NA,CASSLGGGANYGYTF,TGTGCCAGCAGTTTAGGAGGGGGAGCTAACTATGGCTACACCTTC
few,TRBJ1-4,TRBV12-3/TRBV12-4,NA,CASSSTGGAVEKLFF,TGTGCCAGCAGTTCCACGGGGGGCGCCGTCGAAAAACTGTTTTTT
medium-sized,TRBJ2-3,TRBV6-5,NA,CASSLEWADTQYF,TGTGCCAGCAGTTTGGAGTGGGCAGATACGCAGTATTTT
NA,TRBJ1-2,TRBV4-3,TRBD1,CASSQVQGQGGYGYTF,TGCGCCAGCAGCCAAGTCCAAGGACAGGGAGGCTATGGCTACACCTTC
few,TRBJ2-7,TRBV28,TRBD2,CASSSSGRAPYEQYF,TGTGCCAGCAGCAGTAGCGGGAGGGCCCCCTACGAGCAGTACTTC
few,TRBJ1-5,TRBV7-8,NA,CASSLVGGLSNQPQHF,TGTGCCAGCAGCCTGGTCGGGGGATTAAGCAATCAGCCCCAGCATTTT
NA,TRBJ2-7,TRBV13,NA,CASSLKGAYEQYF,TGTGCCAGCAGCTTAAAGGGGGCCTACGAGCAGTACTTC
NA,TRBJ2-7,TRBV12-3/TRBV12-4,NA,CASSLDRGGGEQYF,TGTGCCAGCAGTTTAGACAGGGGGGGAGGCGAGCAGTACTTC
few,TRBJ2-1,TRBV7-3,NA,CASSSTVTTYNEQFF,TGTGCCAGCAGCTCGACAGTTACCACCTACAATGAGCAGTTCTTC
NA,TRBJ2-5,TRBV5-1,NA,CASSLSPGRTPPTQYF,TGCGCCAGCAGCTTGTCGCCGGGACGGACCCCCCCAACCCAGTACTTC
NA,TRBJ2-3,TRBV10-3,NA,CAIRGDTDTQYF,TGTGCCATCAGGGGGGACACAGATACGCAGTATTTT
NA,TRBJ2-5,TRBV5-5,TRBD2,CASSLAGGVSQETQYF,TGTGCCAGCAGCTTGGCTGGGGGGGTTAGCCAAGAGACCCAGTACTTC
NA,TRBJ2-2,TRBV11-2,NA,CASSRALELFF,TGTGCCAGCAGCCGGGCGCTGGAGCTGTTTTTT
NA,TRBJ2-2,TRBV11-2,NA,CASSPYSWGTGELFF,TGTGCCAGCAGCCCCTACTCCTGGGGCACCGGGGAGCTGTTTTTT
NA,TRBJ2-5,TRBV28,TRBD2,CASTPGLAVQETQYF,TGTGCCAGCACCCCAGGACTAGCGGTACAAGAGACCCAGTACTTC
NA,TRBJ2-7,TRBV4-2,TRBD1,CASSQDEISRGWDEQYF,TGTGCCAGCAGCCAAGACGAAATTAGCAGGGGGTGGGACGAGCAGTACTTC
many,TRBJ1-1,TRBV7-3,TRBD1,CASSFSGTGNTEAFF,TGTGCCAGCAGCTTCTCTGGGACAGGAAACACTGAAGCTTTCTTT
few,TRBJ2-2,TRBV29-1,NA,CSARDVNTGELFF,TGCAGCGCCCGGGACGTAAACACCGGGGAGCTGTTTTTT
many,TRBJ2-3,TRBV15,NA,CATSRGGSWGTDTQYF,TGTGCCACCAGCAGAGGAGGTAGCTGGGGCACAGATACGCAGTATTTT
NA,TRBJ2-1,TRBV19,TRBD2,CASSPSGRGYNEQFF,TGTGCCAGTAGTCCTAGCGGGAGGGGGTACAATGAGCAGTTCTTC
few,TRBJ2-3,TRBV12-5,NA,CASSPGPDTQYF,TGTGCTAGTTCCCCCGGGCCAGATACGCAGTATTTT
few,TRBJ2-3,TRBV24-1,NA,CATATGQKGTDTQYF,TGTGCCACAGCTACGGGACAAAAGGGCACAGATACGCAGTATTTT
NA,TRBJ2-3,TRBV20-1,TRBD1,CSAAQGPNPIGTDTQYF,TGCAGTGCTGCACAGGGGCCAAACCCCATAGGCACAGATACGCAGTATTTT
NA,TRBJ1-5,TRBV7-6,NA,CASSQGYSNQPQHF,TGTGCCAGTTCACAGGGCTATAGCAATCAGCCCCAGCATTTT
few,TRBJ1-2,TRBV29-1,NA,CSVGGQRQNYGYTF,TGCAGCGTCGGGGGACAAAGACAGAACTATGGCTACACCTTC
few,TRBJ1-5,TRBV28,NA,CASLGGYQPQHF,TGTGCCAGCCTTGGCGGCTATCAGCCCCAGCATTTT
few,TRBJ2-3,TRBV6-2/TRBV6-3,NA,CASSYSPDTQYF,TGTGCCAGCAGTTACTCGCCGGATACGCAGTATTTT
few,TRBJ1-2,TRBV6-2/TRBV6-3,TRBD1,CASHHPGRGPLFDGYTF,TGTGCCAGCCACCACCCGGGCAGGGGGCCCCTGTTCGATGGCTACACCTTC
medium-sized,TRBJ2-2,TRBV30,NA,CASGWDTGELFF,TGTGCCTCCGGTTGGGACACCGGGGAGCTGTTTTTT
many,TRBJ2-1,TRBV29-1,TRBD2,CSVRLAGGEQFF,TGCAGCGTTCGGCTAGCGGGAGGCGAGCAGTTCTTC
few,TRBJ2-4,TRBV5-4,TRBD1,CASSPGQGLDIQYF,TGTGCCAGCAGCCCCGGACAGGGGTTGGACATTCAGTACTTC
NA,TRBJ1-1,TRBV2,NA,CASPRNWAMNTEAFF,TGTGCCAGCCCCCGGAATTGGGCTATGAACACTGAAGCTTTCTTT
NA,TRBJ2-3,TRBV27,NA,CASSFGQFTDTQYF,TGTGCCAGCAGTTTCGGACAGTTCACAGATACGCAGTATTTT
few,TRBJ2-7,TRBV9,TRBD1,CASSPGQGDSYEQYF,TGTGCCAGCAGCCCGGGACAGGGAGATTCCTACGAGCAGTACTTC
NA,TRBJ2-1,TRBV4-1,TRBD1,CASSRDPGQGFNEQFF,TGCGCCAGCAGCCGCGATCCGGGACAGGGTTTTAATGAGCAGTTCTTC